These 8 T cell receptor beta chains originate from one sample sequenced in a study of spatial heterogeneity in lung cancer. Notes on the study in general: Expanded intratumoral alpha and beta TCR counts tracked tumor mutation counts.

Time point indicated: sample taken at primary tumor resection. TCRdb processed the 5' RACE reads anew with MiXCR; each CDR3 protein has one entry. The sample has 100,000 to 110,000 distinct CDR3 sequences; approximately 4% are singletons. These receptors' targets are unknown. The sample was lung tumor tissue, taken at surgery. The receptors stem from a male donor with early-stage non-small cell lung cancer.

This clonotype was observed many times. This chain links TRBV7-9 with TRBJ2-1; no firm D call. Germline V gene lookup returns CDR1 SEHNR and CDR2 FQNEAQ (reference sequence). The CDR3 loop spans 11 amino acids. The V gene lost 5 bases and the J gene lost 10 bases, with 9 bases spanning the gap. The CDR3 region is CASSPRVEQFF. DNA of the CDR3: TGTGCCAGCAGCCCCAGAGTCGAGCAGTTCTTC.

This clonotype has at least ten counts. The J gene is TRBJ2-3, the V gene TRBV18, with unresolved D. Germline CDR1 reads KGHSH; CDR2 reads LQKENI. This CDR3 is built from 15 residues. The V end lost 3 bases, the J end lost 1 base, and 11 bases lay between the germline ends. DNA for the CDR3: TGTGCCAGCTCACCCCCAGGAGTTCGCACAGATACGCAGTATTTT. The encoded protein is CASSPPGVRTDTQYF.

This clonotype has ten or more counts. The chain joins TRBV20-1 to TRBJ2-5; tentative D call: TRBD2 (6 bases). The CDR3 runs 15 residues. Per the germline V gene, CDR1 is DFQATT and CDR2 is SNEGSKA (reference sequence). The germline V and J ends were trimmed by 5 bases and 3 bases, with 19 bases remaining between them. CDR3 coding DNA: TGCAGTGCTCGGACTAATCGGGATGGGGAAGAGACCCAGTACTTC. It specifies CSARTNRDGEETQYF.

The V gene is TRBV5-4, the J gene TRBJ2-1; 12 nucleotides agree with TRBD2. Germline trimming cut 4 bases from V and 0 bases from J; bases unmatched to any gene: 2. This CDR3 is 16 amino acids long. CDR1 and CDR2 from the germline V gene are SGHNT and YYREEE (reference sequence). CDR3 protein: CASSKGLAGSYNEQFF. Here the CDR3 DNA reads TGTGCCAGCAGCAAGGGACTAGCGGGCTCCTACAATGAGCAGTTCTTC.

There are many counts of this clonotype. This chain links TRBV7-2 with TRBJ1-1, with D unresolved. Trimming removed 5 bases from V and 0 bases from J, with 7 bases in between. The CDR3 runs 13 residues. Per germline, CDR1 SGHTA and CDR2 FQGNSA. The CDR3 coding sequence is TGTGCCAGCAGCCGTCAGCTGAACACTGAAGCTTTCTTT. Residues: CASSRQLNTEAFF.

This clonotype was observed at least ten times. The chain links TRBV10-3 to TRBJ1-3; 8 positions match TRBD1. Trimming took 0 bases from V and 0 from J; bases not matched to a gene: 1. From germline, CDR1 is ENHRY and CDR2 SYGVKD. CDR3 length equals 16 residues. In DNA form, the CDR3 reads TGTGCCATCAGTGAGTCAGGGACAGGCTCTGGAAACACCATATATTTT. Encoded protein: CAISESGTGSGNTIYF.

This clonotype appeared a few times. The V gene is TRBV7-9, the J gene TRBJ2-3; maybe TRBD2 (5 bases). This CDR3 is 16 amino acids long. Germline loops: CDR1 SEHNR, CDR2 FQNEAQ (reference sequence). Trimming took off 5 bases at V and 2 bases at J, with 17 bases between the two ends. The CDR3 DNA reads as TGTGCCAGCAGCAAAAAGGTCTCTCGGGACACAGATACGCAGTATTTT. It codes for CASSKKVSRDTDTQYF.

This clonotype came up many times. The CDR3 DNA reads TGCGCCAGCAGCCGCAACAACAGGGGAACTGAAGCTTTCTTT. It codes for CASSRNNRGTEAFF. The chain combines TRBV4-1 with TRBJ1-1, with 7 bases aligning to TRBD1. Trimming took 4 bases from V and 5 from J; bases not matched to a gene: 7. The CDR3 length is 14 residues. Germline lookup yields CDR1 MGHRA and CDR2 YSYEKL.